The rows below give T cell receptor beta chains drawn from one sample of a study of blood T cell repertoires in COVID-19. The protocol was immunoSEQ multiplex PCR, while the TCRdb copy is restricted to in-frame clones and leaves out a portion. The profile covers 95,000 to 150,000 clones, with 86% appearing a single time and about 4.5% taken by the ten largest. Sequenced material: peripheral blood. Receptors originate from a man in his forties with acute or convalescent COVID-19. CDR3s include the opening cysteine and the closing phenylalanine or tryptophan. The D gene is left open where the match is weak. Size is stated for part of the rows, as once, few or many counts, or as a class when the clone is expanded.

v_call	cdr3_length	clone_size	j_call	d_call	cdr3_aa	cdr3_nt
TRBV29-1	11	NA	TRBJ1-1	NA	CSETANTEAFF	TGCAGCGAGACAGCGAACACTGAAGCTTTCTTT
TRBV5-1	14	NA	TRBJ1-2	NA	CASSLGGGEYGYTF	TGCGCCAGCAGCTTGGGCGGCGGAGAATATGGCTACACCTTC
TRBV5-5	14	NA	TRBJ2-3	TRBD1	CASSFDRGTDTQYF	TGTGCCAGCAGCTTTGACAGGGGAACAGATACGCAGTATTTT
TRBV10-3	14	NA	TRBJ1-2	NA	CAITFEAAWNGYTF	TGTGCCATCACTTTCGAGGCGGCTTGGAATGGCTACACCTTC
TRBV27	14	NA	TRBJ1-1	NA	CASSWGRGGTEAFF	TGTGCCAGCAGTTGGGGTAGAGGGGGCACTGAAGCTTTCTTT
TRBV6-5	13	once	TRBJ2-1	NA	CASKSGFYNEQFF	TGTGCCAGCAAAAGCGGTTTTTACAATGAGCAGTTCTTC
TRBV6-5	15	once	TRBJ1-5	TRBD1	CASRLGQGVNQPQHF	TGTGCCAGCAGATTGGGACAGGGGGTAAATCAGCCCCAGCATTTT
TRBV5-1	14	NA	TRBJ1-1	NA	CASSWEGMNTEAFF	TGCGCCAGCAGCTGGGAGGGGATGAACACTGAAGCTTTCTTT
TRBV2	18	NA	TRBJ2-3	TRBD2	CASSSGWGAGGSTDTQYF	TGTGCCAGCAGTTCCGGTTGGGGAGCGGGGGGTAGCACAGATACGCAGTATTTT
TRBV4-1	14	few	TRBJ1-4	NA	CASSQVDRNEKLFF	TGCGCCAGCAGCCAAGTGGACAGAAATGAAAAACTGTTTTTT
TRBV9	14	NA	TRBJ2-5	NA	CASSLGAAAETQYF	TGTGCCAGCAGCCTGGGGGCGGCGGCCGAGACCCAGTACTTC
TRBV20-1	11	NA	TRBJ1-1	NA	CSVGVNTEAFF	TGCAGTGTAGGAGTGAACACTGAAGCTTTCTTT
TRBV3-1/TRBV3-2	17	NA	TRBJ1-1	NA	CASSSYKDGGLRTEAFF	TGTGCCAGCAGCTCCTACAAGGACGGGGGTTTGAGGACTGAAGCTTTCTTT
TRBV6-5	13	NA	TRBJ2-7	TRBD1	CASSRTGFYEQYF	TGTGCCAGCAGTCGGACAGGATTCTACGAGCAGTACTTC
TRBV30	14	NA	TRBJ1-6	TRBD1	CAGRDRGGNSPLHF	TGTGCCGGTAGGGACAGGGGAGGGAATTCACCCCTCCACTTT
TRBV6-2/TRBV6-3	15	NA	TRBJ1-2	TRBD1	CASSYDGRGSYGYTF	TGTGCCAGCAGTTACGATGGCAGGGGGTCCTATGGCTACACCTTC
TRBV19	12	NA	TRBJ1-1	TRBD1	CASSVTGDEAFF	TGTGCCAGTAGTGTAACAGGGGATGAAGCTTTCTTT
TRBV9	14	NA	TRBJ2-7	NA	CASSSGGSSYEQYF	TGTGCCAGCAGCTCAGGGGGGAGCTCCTACGAGCAGTACTTC
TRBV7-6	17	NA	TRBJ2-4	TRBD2	CASSPARGGSGRNIQYF	TGTGCCAGCAGCCCGGCTCGAGGGGGTAGCGGGAGGAACATTCAGTACTTC
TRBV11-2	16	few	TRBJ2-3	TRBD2	CASSFGSGSPTDTQYF	TGTGCCAGCAGCTTTGGTAGCGGGTCCCCCACAGATACGCAGTATTTT
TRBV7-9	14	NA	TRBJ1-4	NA	CASSLMLGGEKLFF	TGTGCCAGCAGCTTAATGCTGGGAGGTGAAAAACTGTTTTTT
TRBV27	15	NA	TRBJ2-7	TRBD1	CASSSLSTGVYEQYF	TGTGCCAGCAGTTCTCTTTCAACAGGGGTCTACGAGCAGTACTTC
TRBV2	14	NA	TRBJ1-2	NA	CASSETFPNYGYTF	TGTGCCAGCAGTGAAACTTTCCCCAACTATGGCTACACCTTC
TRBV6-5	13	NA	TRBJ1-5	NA	CASSLSRDQPQHF	TGTGCCAGCAGCCTTTCCCGAGATCAGCCCCAGCATTTT
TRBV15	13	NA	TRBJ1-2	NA	CATSRDLDSSYTF	TGTGCCACCAGCAGAGATCTGGACTCCTCCTACACCTTC
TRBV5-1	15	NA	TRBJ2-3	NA	CASSSLGKGTDTQYF	TGCGCCAGCAGCTCCCTCGGGAAGGGCACAGATACGCAGTATTTT
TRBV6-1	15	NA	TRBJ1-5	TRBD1	CASSEGQGGNQPQHF	TGTGCCAGCAGTGAAGGACAGGGGGGCAATCAGCCCCAGCATTTT
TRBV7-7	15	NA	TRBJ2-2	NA	CASSPDAGNTGELFF	TGTGCCAGCAGCCCCGACGCGGGGAACACCGGGGAGCTGTTTTTT
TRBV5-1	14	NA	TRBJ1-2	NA	CASSLAGSGYGYTF	TGCGCCAGCAGCCTGGCGGGGAGTGGTTATGGCTACACCTTC
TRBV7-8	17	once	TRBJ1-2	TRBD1	CANSPRQGQRSNYGYTF	TGTGCCAACAGCCCCCGACAGGGGCAAAGGTCTAACTATGGCTACACCTTC
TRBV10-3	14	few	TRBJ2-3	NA	CAISSAASTDTQYF	TGTGCCATCTCGTCCGCGGCTAGCACAGATACGCAGTATTTT
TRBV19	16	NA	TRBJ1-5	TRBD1	CASSIPSTGMNRAQHF	TGTGCCAGTAGTATACCCTCGACAGGGATGAATCGAGCCCAGCATTTT
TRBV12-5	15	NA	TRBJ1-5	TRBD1	CASGLDRGPNQPQHF	TGTGCTAGTGGTTTGGACAGGGGGCCCAATCAGCCCCAGCATTTT
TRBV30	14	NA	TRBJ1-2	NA	CAWSSSGGFYGYTF	TGTGCCTGGAGTTCCAGCGGGGGGTTCTATGGCTACACCTTC
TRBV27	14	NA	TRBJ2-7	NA	CASRYESKAYEQYF	TGTGCCAGCAGATACGAATCTAAAGCCTACGAGCAGTACTTC
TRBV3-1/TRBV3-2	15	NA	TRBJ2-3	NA	CASSGSRGTTDTQYF	TGTGCCAGCAGCGGAAGCCGGGGGACTACAGATACGCAGTATTTT
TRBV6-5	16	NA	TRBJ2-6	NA	CASSSFGFVGANVLTF	TGTGCCAGCAGTTCCTTCGGGTTCGTTGGGGCCAACGTCCTGACTTTC
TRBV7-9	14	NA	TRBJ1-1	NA	CASSSQAKNTEAFF	TGTGCCAGCAGCTCACAGGCGAAAAACACTGAAGCTTTCTTT
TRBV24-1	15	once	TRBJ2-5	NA	CATSDRLTAQETQYF	TGTGCCACCAGTGATCGTTTGACAGCCCAAGAGACCCAGTACTTC
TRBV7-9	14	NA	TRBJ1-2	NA	CASSPNGVNYGYTF	TGTGCCAGCAGCCCGAACGGAGTTAACTATGGCTACACCTTC
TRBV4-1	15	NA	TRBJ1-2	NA	CASSQVRGPNYGYTF	TGCGCCAGCAGCCAAGTCAGGGGACCGAACTATGGCTACACCTTC
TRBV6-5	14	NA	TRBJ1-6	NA	CASSNTVGNSPLHF	TGTGCCAGCAGTAATACAGTGGGTAATTCACCCCTCCACTTT
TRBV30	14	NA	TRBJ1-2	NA	CAWREDGVNYGYTF	TGTGCCTGGAGGGAGGACGGGGTCAACTATGGCTACACCTTC
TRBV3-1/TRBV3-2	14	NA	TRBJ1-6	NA	CASSIQGLNSPLHF	TGTGCCAGCAGCATACAGGGTCTCAATTCACCCCTCCACTTT
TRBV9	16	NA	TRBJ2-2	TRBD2	CASNLAGLSNTGELFF	TGTGCCAGCAATCTAGCGGGGCTATCGAACACCGGGGAGCTGTTTTTT
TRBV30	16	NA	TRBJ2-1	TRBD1	CAWTPDRTGGINEQFF	TGTGCCTGGACTCCAGACCGGACAGGGGGCATAAATGAGCAGTTCTTC
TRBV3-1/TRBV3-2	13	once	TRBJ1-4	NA	CASSYGQYEKLFF	TGTGCCAGCAGCTATGGACAGTATGAAAAACTGTTTTTT
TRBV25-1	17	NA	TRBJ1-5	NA	CASGALDSDSLNQPQHF	TGTGCCAGCGGGGCCTTGGACAGCGATTCGCTCAATCAGCCCCAGCATTTT
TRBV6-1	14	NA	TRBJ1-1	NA	CASSDAGLGTEAFF	TGTGCCAGCAGTGACGCCGGGTTGGGCACTGAAGCTTTCTTT
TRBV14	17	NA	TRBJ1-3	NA	CASSRRPHTTHGNTIYF	TGTGCCAGCAGCCGGAGGCCCCATACGACTCATGGAAACACCATATATTTT
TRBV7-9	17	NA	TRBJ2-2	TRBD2	CASSLATSGSHFGELFF	TGTGCCAGCAGCTTAGCGACTAGCGGGAGTCACTTCGGGGAGCTGTTTTTT
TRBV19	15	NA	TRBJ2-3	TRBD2	CASSIDAGDTDTQYF	TGTGCCAGTAGTATAGATGCGGGGGACACAGATACGCAGTATTTT
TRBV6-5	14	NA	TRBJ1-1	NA	CASSPGGSLAEAFF	TGTGCCAGCAGCCCCGGCGGGAGTCTTGCTGAAGCTTTCTTT
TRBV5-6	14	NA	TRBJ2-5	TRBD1	CASSFRDSQETQYF	TGTGCCAGCAGCTTCCGGGACAGCCAAGAGACCCAGTACTTC
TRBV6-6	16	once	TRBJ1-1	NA	CASSYSGRALNTEAFF	TGTGCCAGCAGTTACTCGGGCAGGGCCTTGAACACTGAAGCTTTCTTT
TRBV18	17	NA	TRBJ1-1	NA	CASSPGVPGDVNTEAFF	TGTGCCAGCTCACCAGGTGTCCCGGGAGATGTGAACACTGAAGCTTTCTTT
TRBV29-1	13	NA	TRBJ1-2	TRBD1	CSVGTGEGYGYTF	TGCAGCGTGGGGACAGGGGAGGGCTATGGCTACACCTTC